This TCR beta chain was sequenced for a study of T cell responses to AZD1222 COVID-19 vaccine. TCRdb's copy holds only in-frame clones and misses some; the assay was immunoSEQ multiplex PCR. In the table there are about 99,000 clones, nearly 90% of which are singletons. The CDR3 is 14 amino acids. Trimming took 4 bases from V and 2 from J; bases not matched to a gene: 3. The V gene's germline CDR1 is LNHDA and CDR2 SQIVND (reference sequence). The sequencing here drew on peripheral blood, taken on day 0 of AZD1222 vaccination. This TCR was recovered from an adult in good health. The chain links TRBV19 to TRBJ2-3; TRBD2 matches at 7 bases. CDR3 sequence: CASSRGGLTDTQYF. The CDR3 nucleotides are TGTGCCAGTAGTAGGGGGGGACTCACAGATACGCAGTATTTT.